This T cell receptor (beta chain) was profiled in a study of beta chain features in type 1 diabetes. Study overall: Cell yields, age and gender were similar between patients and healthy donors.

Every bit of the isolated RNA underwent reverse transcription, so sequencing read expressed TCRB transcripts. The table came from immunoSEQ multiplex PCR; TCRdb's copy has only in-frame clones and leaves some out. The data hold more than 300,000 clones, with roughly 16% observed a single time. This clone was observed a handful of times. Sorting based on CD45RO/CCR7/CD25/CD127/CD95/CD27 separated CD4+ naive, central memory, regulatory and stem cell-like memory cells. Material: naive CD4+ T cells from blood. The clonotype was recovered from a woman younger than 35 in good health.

CDR3 DNA sequence: TGTGCCAGTAGTATTCTAGGACTAGCGGAGAACAATGAGCAGTTCTTC. This translates into CASSILGLAENNEQFF. This chain links TRBV19 with TRBJ2-1; 10 nucleotides match TRBD2. Looked up from germline, CDR1 is LNHDA and CDR2 is SQIVND (reference sequence). The length of the CDR3 is 16 residues. J lost 5 bases, V lost 3 bases, and 7 bases had no gene match.